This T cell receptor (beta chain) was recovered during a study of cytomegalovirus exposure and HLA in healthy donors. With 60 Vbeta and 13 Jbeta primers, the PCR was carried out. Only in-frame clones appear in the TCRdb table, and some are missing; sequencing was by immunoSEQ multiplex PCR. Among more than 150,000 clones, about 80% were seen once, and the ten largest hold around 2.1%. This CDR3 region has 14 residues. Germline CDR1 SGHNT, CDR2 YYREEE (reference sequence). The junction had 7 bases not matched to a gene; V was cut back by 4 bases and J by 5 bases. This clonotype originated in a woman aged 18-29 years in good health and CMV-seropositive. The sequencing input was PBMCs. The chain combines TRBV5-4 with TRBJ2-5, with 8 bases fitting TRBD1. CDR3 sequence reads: CASSPGQERETQYF. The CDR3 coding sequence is TGTGCCAGCAGCCCGGGACAGGAGAGGGAGACCCAGTACTTC.